This T cell receptor beta chain was documented in a study of memory CD4+ T cells and cytomegalovirus serostatus. Overall study: This sample comes from healthy Belgian adults, fewer than ten CMV seropositive, 24 seronegative. Whole-study results and caveats: CMV serostatus prediction reached median AUC approximately 0.95, or 0.91 with US-trained model. Of 150 to 200 reported CMV TCRbeta sequences, under 80 were found in memory CD4+ repertoires.

The sort gate was single viable CD3+CD4+CD8-CD45RO+ cells for memory CD4+ T cells. After thawing, CD4+ T cells were positively selected. The sample holds one count of this clone. The antigen remains undetermined. Sequencing was performed with immunoSEQ multiplex PCR; in TCRdb, only in-frame clones are kept and a portion is missing. This table holds about 41,000 clones, 75% to 85% found once. The CDR3 spans 11 residues. V was shortened by 6 bases and J by 4 bases, with 6 bases between the two germline ends. Germline assignment: CDR1 MDHEN and CDR2 SYDVKM. The chain joins TRBV28 to TRBJ1-2, with D unresolved. This clonotype was obtained from an adult in good health and CMV-seronegative. The sequencing sample was made of memory CD4+ T cells from blood. DNA of the CDR3: TGTGCCAGCAGCTCGGTCTATGGCTACACCTTC. This codes for CASSSVYGYTF.